The 3 T cell receptor beta chains reported below all come from one sample, sequenced in a study of blood T cell repertoires in COVID-19. Libraries were prepared by immunoSEQ multiplex PCR; TCRdb keeps only in-frame clonotypes and omits some of them. The data show 150,000 to 200,000 clones, roughly 85% seen once. The sequenced material came from PBMCs or T cells enriched from blood (not recorded which). Every receptor here comes from a man aged 40-49 years who had recovered from COVID-19.

The chain joins TRBV11-3 to TRBJ2-7; weak D call: TRBD2 (6 bases). CDR3 length equals 19 residues. V shed 5 bases and J shed 0 bases, with 26 bases lying between them. Per the germline V gene, CDR1 is SGHNT and CDR2 is YENEEA. The CDR3 nucleotides read TGTGCCAGCAGCCTACCGGGTTCGGGCGGGGAGGTTTCCTCCTACGAGCAGTACTTC. Translating it yields CASSLPGSGGEVSSYEQYF.

This chain connects TRBV5-4 to TRBJ2-1, with TRBD2 matching over 9 bases. There are 16 residues in the CDR3. The ends lost 6 bases at V and 9 bases at J; junction bases unmatched: 16. Germline-derived CDR1 and CDR2 are SGHNT and YYREEE (reference sequence). CDR3 amino acids: CASNSGGSGRLGEQFF. DNA of the CDR3: TGTGCCAGCAACTCTGGGGGTAGCGGGAGATTAGGTGAGCAGTTCTTC. Full variable domain (outside the CDR3, taken from reference TRBV5-4 and TRBJ2-1): ETGVTQSPTHLIKTRGQQVTLRCSSQSGHNTVSWYQQALGQGPQFIFQYYREEENGRGNFPPRFSGLQFPNYSSELNVNALELDDSALYLCASNSGGSGRLGEQFFGPGTRLTVL.

This clone was recorded only once. This chain uses TRBV28 with TRBJ1-6; TRBD1 matches at 7 bases. The CDR3 is made up of 17 amino acids. Germline values: CDR1 MDHEN, CDR2 SYDVKM. After removal of 6 bases from V and 1 base from J, the junction contained 9 bases not matched to a gene. CDR3 bases: TGTGCCAGCAGATCTACAGGGGCATGGTCCTATAATTCACCCCTCCACTTT. This gives the protein CASRSTGAWSYNSPLHF.